Included here is one TCR beta chain sequence, with context. No antigen is known for it. The data were obtained in a study of T cell repertoires in cytomegalovirus infection. About the study: As its CMV epitopes, the study selected recently identified HLA-C-restricted and well-studied HLA-B-restricted targets. The public TCR beta signatures pointed to both CMV infection and matching HLA type.

One entry per CDR3 protein, called by TCRdb with MiXCR from the reads. The table has approximately 990,000 distinct CDR3 sequences, roughly 30% seen once; the top ten hold 13%. Per germline, CDR1 SGHVS and CDR2 FNYEAQ. After removal of 5 bases from V and 6 bases from J, the junction contained 18 bases not matched to a gene. The length of the CDR3 is 18 residues. Regarding the study as a whole: In two of eight donors, the top clonotype was HLA-C-restricted CMV-specific.

This sequence joins TRBV7-6 and TRBJ2-1; 8 positions match TRBD1. This sample comprised cultured CD8+ T cells from PBMCs, obtained from culture after CMV antigen stimulation. The receptor was isolated from a human donor in good health (CMV status not recorded). Some clones in this sample may be carry-over from other donors' samples. This CDR3 reads CASSLLGAGTGGGNEQFF. DNA of the CDR3: TGTGCCAGCAGCCTATTAGGGGCCGGGACAGGTGGGGGCAATGAGCAGTTCTTC.